This T cell receptor (beta chain) was observed in a study of T cell clones after liver transplantation. Study as a whole: Liver transplant recipients had immunosuppression withdrawal attempted within 2 years. Post-transplant blood was tracked for graft-donor-reactive T cell clones identified in a pre-transplant mixed lymphocyte reaction. Standard immunosuppression, with no induction, continued until 12-24 months after transplant. Overall study results and limits: A larger donor-reactive than third-party decline suggested partial antigen-specific deletion.

Produced via immunoSEQ multiplex PCR; TCRdb's table is partial and in-frame only. The sample holds about 75,000 clones; roughly 84% are singletons and the top ten take about 2%. The CDR3 has 15 amino acids. Trimming removed 5 bases from V and 3 bases from J; junction bases left unmatched: 6. The germline V gene encodes CDR1 SGHTA and CDR2 FQGNSA. Details on this clone: The antigen remains undetermined.

V and J are TRBV7-2 and TRBJ2-2, with TRBD1 matching 7 bases. The sequence was collected from a human patient who received a liver transplant. The graft donor may have contributed some T cells. Sequences were derived from CD4+ T cells from blood, sampled about 50 months after liver transplant. For the CDR3, the DNA is TGTGCCAGCAGCCATAGGGACAGATACACCGGGGAGCTGTTTTTT. Translating it yields CASSHRDRYTGELFF.